These 14 T cell receptor beta chains were sequenced from one sample in a study of stem cell transplantation in POMP-related autoinflammatory disease. The repertoire was sequenced with immunoSEQ multiplex PCR; TCRdb's copy has only in-frame clones and lacks some. The top ten clones hold roughly 0.7% of a sample with about 68,000 clones, roughly 93% of them seen once. This specimen was CD4+ T cells from PBMCs, taken after stem cell transplantation. These receptors all come from a human patient with POMP-related autoinflammation and immune dysregulation (PRAID). Among the T cells, some may be from the graft donor.

J is TRBJ2-3 and V is TRBV18, with 7 bases lining up with TRBD1. The trim removed 6 bases at V and 2 bases at J, leaving 5 bases unmatched. Per the germline V gene, CDR1 is KGHSH and CDR2 is LQKENI. The CDR3 totals 14 residues. In DNA, the CDR3 is TGTGCCAGCTCCAGGACAGGTTACACAGATACGCAGTATTTT. It is translated as CASSRTGYTDTQYF.

The chain joins TRBV6-5 to TRBJ1-4; TRBD1 might be the D (5 bases). The CDR3 length is 14 residues. V was clipped by 5 bases and J by 6 bases, with 13 bases between them. Germline assignment: CDR1 MNHEY and CDR2 SVGAGI. The CDR3 coding sequence is TGTGCCAGCAGTAGGGCAGGGTTAGATGAAAAACTGTTTTTT. Its translation: CASSRAGLDEKLFF.

V and J are TRBV10-3 and TRBJ1-1; a weak D match, TRBD1 (5 bases). Trimming removed 0 bases from V and 6 bases from J, with 11 bases in between. Germline loops: CDR1 ENHRY, CDR2 SYGVKD. The CDR3 has 14 amino acids. This CDR3 is CAISESGGVAEAFF. The CDR3 coding sequence is TGTGCCATCAGTGAGTCGGGGGGAGTAGCTGAAGCTTTCTTT.

The J gene is TRBJ2-3, the V gene TRBV5-1; a possible D gene is TRBD1 (5 bases). The CDR3 has 16 residues. Germline V gene sequence: CDR1 SGHRS, CDR2 YFSETQ. V dropped 4 bases and J dropped 0 bases, with 15 bases sitting between them. CDR3: CASSGHPDQSTDTQYF. The CDR3 DNA sequence: TGCGCCAGCAGCGGACATCCCGACCAAAGCACAGATACGCAGTATTTT.

The V and J genes are TRBV18 and TRBJ2-3; 11 positions match TRBD2. CDR1 is KGHSH, CDR2 LQKENI, per germline. This CDR3 is 19 amino acids long. J was trimmed by 2 bases and V by 2 bases; bases with no gene match: 12. The CDR3 loop reads CASSPMDSATSGNTDTQYF. CDR3 nucleotide sequence: TGTGCCAGCTCACCAATGGACTCTGCGACTAGCGGGAACACAGATACGCAGTATTTT. Full variable domain (rest looked up from reference TRBV18 and TRBJ2-3): NAGVMQNPRHLVRRRGQEARLRCSPMKGHSHVYWYRQLPEEGLKFMVYLQKENIIDESGMPKERFSAEFPKEGPSILRIQQVVRGDSAAYFCASSPMDSATSGNTDTQYFGPGTRLTVL.

This clone was observed a single time. The chain links TRBV5-1 to TRBJ2-3; D possibly corresponds to TRBD2 (5 bases). Germline V gene lookup returns CDR1 SGHRS and CDR2 YFSETQ. Trimming pared 3 bases from V and 0 bases from J, leaving 5 bases between. There are 13 residues in the CDR3. CDR3 loop: CASSWTSTDTQYF. DNA of the CDR3: TGCGCCAGCAGCTGGACTAGCACAGATACGCAGTATTTT.

This chain connects TRBV11-2 to TRBJ2-2, with D unresolved. Germline CDR1 is SGHAT and CDR2 is FQNNGV. The CDR3 loop spans 13 amino acids. V was cut by 1 base and J by 7 bases, with 7 bases left in between. The DNA of the CDR3 is TGTGCCAGCAGCTTAGGAGAGATCGGGGAGCTGTTTTTT. Its translation is CASSLGEIGELFF.

The CDR3 region is CASRHRTASETQYF. Written as DNA, the CDR3 is TGTGCCAGCAGGCACCGGACGGCCTCAGAGACCCAGTACTTC. The rearrangement joins TRBV6-5 to TRBJ2-5; D call uncertain. Per the germline V gene, CDR1 is MNHEY and CDR2 is SVGAGI. There are 14 residues in the CDR3. The germline V and J ends were trimmed by 6 bases and 4 bases, with 15 bases remaining between them.

The chain joins TRBV5-1 to TRBJ1-5; perhaps TRBD1 as D (5 bases). CDR1 and CDR2 (germline): SGHRS, YFSETQ. This CDR3 comprises 13 residues. V gave up 5 bases and J gave up 5 bases, with 11 bases separating them. The CDR3 sequence is CASSWDPDQPQHF. DNA of the CDR3: TGCGCCAGCAGTTGGGACCCAGATCAGCCCCAGCATTTT. Full variable domain (missing parts from reference TRBV5-1 and TRBJ1-5): KAGVTQTPRYLIKTRGQQVTLSCSPISGHRSVSWYQQTPGQGLQFLFEYFSETQRNKGNFPGRFSGRQFSNSRSEMNVSTLELGDSALYLCASSWDPDQPQHFGDGTRLSIL.

The chain joins TRBV6-5 to TRBJ1-2; perhaps TRBD1 as D (6 bases). V was cut by 1 base and J by 4 bases, with 10 bases left in between. The germline V gene has CDR1 MNHEY and CDR2 SVGAGI. The CDR3 spans 14 residues. In nucleotides, the CDR3 is TGTGCCAGCAGTTACTTACAGGGAATCTATGGCTACACCTTC. This translates into CASSYLQGIYGYTF.

V and J are TRBV5-4 and TRBJ2-5; D is unclear. CDR3 length: 14 residues. The V end was cut by 0 bases, the J end by 1 base, with 7 bases between. The V gene's germline CDR1 is SGHNT and CDR2 YYREEE (reference sequence). The CDR3 sequence: CASSLADGQETQYF. In nucleotides, the CDR3 is TGTGCCAGCAGCTTGGCCGACGGCCAAGAGACCCAGTACTTC.

This CDR3 reads CASSTIQAGDTEAFF. The DNA for the CDR3 is TGTGCCAGCAGTACCATTCAGGCGGGGGACACTGAAGCTTTCTTT. The chain joins TRBV6-5 to TRBJ1-1; TRBD1 is a possible D gene (5 bases). Germline V gives CDR1 MNHEY, CDR2 SVGAGI. Trimming removed 5 bases from V and 3 bases from J, with 16 bases in between. The CDR3 is made up of 15 amino acids.

V usage is TRBV6-5 and J usage is TRBJ1-5; 8 nucleotides align to TRBD1. The germline gives CDR1 MNHEY, CDR2 SVGAGI. V lost 6 bases to trimming and J lost 0 bases; unmatched junction nucleotides: 4. This CDR3 region has 15 residues. CDR3 in DNA: TGTGCCAGCAGACAGGGGGGCTCTAGCAATCAGCCCCAGCATTTT. Protein product: CASRQGGSSNQPQHF.

The chain uses TRBV5-5 and TRBJ2-5; 11 nucleotides line up with TRBD2. This CDR3 comprises 15 residues. Germline V gene sequence: CDR1 SGHKS, CDR2 YYEKEE (reference sequence). Trimming took 4 bases from V and 1 from J; bases not matched to a gene: 3. The CDR3 protein is CASSELAGAQETQYF. The CDR3 DNA sequence: TGTGCCAGCAGCGAACTAGCGGGGGCCCAAGAGACCCAGTACTTC.